Listed below are T cell receptor beta chains from one sample, sequenced in a study of cytotoxic CD8 clonotypes in ibrutinib-treated CLL. TCRdb's table, derived via immunoSEQ multiplex PCR, lists solely in-frame clones and lacks some. This table has about 89,000 clones, 78% appearing once. Material: PBMCs, obtained after 12 months of ibrutinib treatment. The source is a human donor with chronic lymphocytic leukemia. Each CDR3 is given with its conserved first and last residue. The order of the fields is J gene, V gene, D gene, clone size, CDR3 DNA, CDR3 protein. A D gene is named only where the DNA matches it firmly. Clone size is stated in some rows and not others, as once, few, many or a class when expanded.

>TRBJ2-7|TRBV6-1|TRBD1|few
TGTGCCAGCAGAGGGACAGGGACCGAGCAGTACTTC
CASRGTGTEQYF
>TRBJ2-7|TRBV5-1|TRBD1|once
TGCGCCAGCAGCATTGGGACAGCGAGCTACGAGCAGTACTTC
CASSIGTASYEQYF
>TRBJ1-1|TRBV7-8|TRBD1|once
TGTGCCAGCAGCTTAGGAATTTTAAGGACAGGGGGCGCGGATACTGAAGCTTTCTTT
CASSLGILRTGGADTEAFF
>TRBJ1-4|TRBV7-9|-|-
TGTGCCAGCAGTTATCTCGGAGCTTCAACTAATGAAAAACTGTTTTTT
CASSYLGASTNEKLFF
>TRBJ1-4|TRBV9|-|-
TGTGCCAGCAGCAAGCGGCAGGGGAGTGAAAAACTGTTTTTT
CASSKRQGSEKLFF
>TRBJ1-6|TRBV7-9|-|-
TGTGCCAGCAGCTCGGATCTTAGCTCCTATAATTCACCCCTCCACTTT
CASSSDLSSYNSPLHF
>TRBJ2-2|TRBV6-5|TRBD2|-
TGTGCCAGCAGGCGGACTAGCGGGGAGGGCGGGGAGCTGTTTTTT
CASRRTSGEGGELFF
>TRBJ2-2|TRBV7-6|TRBD1|few
TGTGCCAGCAGCTTAAGAGCGCGTGGGACAGGGTACACCGGGGAGCTGTTTTTT
CASSLRARGTGYTGELFF
>TRBJ2-7|TRBV11-3|-|once
TGTGCCAGCAGCGTCTCCTACGAGCAGTACTTC
CASSVSYEQYF
>TRBJ2-7|TRBV6-1|-|few
TGTGCCAGCAGTGGTCCCATCAACCTCCCCTACGAGCAGTACTTC
CASSGPINLPYEQYF
>TRBJ2-3|TRBV7-2|TRBD2|-
TGTGCCAGCAGCTTTCGAGCGGGGGGGAGCACAGATACGCAGTATTTT
CASSFRAGGSTDTQYF
>TRBJ2-3|TRBV4-2|-|many
TGTGCCAGCAGCTCCCCGTCTGGGGCCTACACAGATACGCAGTATTTT
CASSSPSGAYTDTQYF
>TRBJ2-5|TRBV5-4|TRBD1|-
TGTGCCAGCAGCTTGCAACCGGGACAGGGGCAAGAGACCCAGTACTTC
CASSLQPGQGQETQYF
>TRBJ2-1|TRBV7-3|TRBD2|-
TGTGCCAGCAGCACGACTAGCGGGGGGTACAATGAGCAGTTCTTC
CASSTTSGGYNEQFF
>TRBJ2-3|TRBV11-1|TRBD2|-
TGTGCCAGCAGAGCGGGGAGCACAGATACGCAGTATTTT
CASRAGSTDTQYF
>TRBJ2-7|TRBV6-6|TRBD1|-
TGTGCCAGCAGTTCGCGGACAGGTAGCTCCTACGAGCAGTACTTC
CASSSRTGSSYEQYF
>TRBJ2-1|TRBV14|TRBD2|-
TGTGCCAGCAGCCGGTTACTAGCGGGGGCCTACAATGAGCAGTTCTTC
CASSRLLAGAYNEQFF
>TRBJ2-2|TRBV21-1|-|-
TGTGCCAGCAACAAAAGGGACAGGTACCGGAACACCGGGGAGCTGTTTTTT
CASNKRDRYRNTGELFF
>TRBJ2-7|TRBV19|-|-
TGTGCCAGTAGTATCTCCTGGGACGGTGCCTACGAGCAGTACTTC
CASSISWDGAYEQYF
>TRBJ2-7|TRBV7-2|-|-
TGTGCCAGCAGCACGGAGGGGGTCTCCTACGAGCAGTACTTC
CASSTEGVSYEQYF
>TRBJ1-6|TRBV28|-|-
TGTGCGACCATTCCGGGGGCCCCACTTAATTCACCCCTCCACTTT
CATIPGAPLNSPLHF
>TRBJ2-7|TRBV7-9|TRBD1|-
TGTGCCAGCAGCTCAGGACAGGGTAACATTGGGGAGCAGTACTTC
CASSSGQGNIGEQYF
>TRBJ1-2|TRBV28|-|-
TGTGCCATCCAAAACAGGGACTCTGGCTACACCTTC
CAIQNRDSGYTF
>TRBJ2-5|TRBV6-1|-|once
TGTGCCAGCAGACACAAAAACCAAGAGACCCAGTACTTC
CASRHKNQETQYF
>TRBJ1-5|TRBV23-1|TRBD1|few
TGCGCCTTTACACGGCAGGACAGGGCTAATAGCAATCAGCCCCAGCATTTT
CAFTRQDRANSNQPQHF
>TRBJ2-3|TRBV5-3|-|-
TGTGCCAGAAGCGCCCCGCCGACAGCGGCCGGCACAGATACGCAGTATTTT
CARSAPPTAAGTDTQYF
>TRBJ1-1|TRBV18|-|-
TGTGCCAGCTCACCTCTTAGTGGAGAGAAAGCTTTCTTT
CASSPLSGEKAFF
>TRBJ2-5|TRBV6-6|-|-
TGTGCCAGCAGTTACAGGGGGGGTCCGGGAGAGACCCAGTACTTC
CASSYRGGPGETQYF
>TRBJ2-1|TRBV20-1|-|once
TGCTCCATGGGGGCCTTAAATGAGCAGTTCTTC
CSMGALNEQFF
>TRBJ2-2|TRBV2|-|-
TGTGCCAGCAGTGACTACAGGGTGGGCGGGGAGCTGTTTTTT
CASSDYRVGGELFF
>TRBJ2-7|TRBV6-5|-|-
TGTGCCAGCAGTTACGCCCGAGGCACTCCCTACGAGCAGTACTTC
CASSYARGTPYEQYF
>TRBJ2-7|TRBV28|-|-
TGTGCCAGCAACCCGACGGCAGACTCCTACGAGCAGTACTTC
CASNPTADSYEQYF
>TRBJ2-5|TRBV5-1|TRBD1|-
TGCGCCAGCAGCTTTGAGGGGGCGCCCGCGGGGACCCAGTACTTC
CASSFEGAPAGTQYF
>TRBJ2-7|TRBV15|TRBD2|-
TGTGCCACCAGCAGGGCGTTGGGAGGGGCTATCACCTACGAGCAGTACTTC
CATSRALGGAITYEQYF
>TRBJ2-3|TRBV19|TRBD2|-
TGTGCCAGTAGGTTAGCGGGGGTCACAGATACGCAGTATTTT
CASRLAGVTDTQYF
>TRBJ1-5|TRBV7-9|-|-
TGTGCCAGCAGCTTAGGGCAGGATCAGCCCCAGCATTTT
CASSLGQDQPQHF
>TRBJ2-1|TRBV9|TRBD1|-
TGTGCCAGCAGCGTAGTTGACAGGGAGAGTTCGGAGCAGTTCTTC
CASSVVDRESSEQFF
>TRBJ1-2|TRBV10-3|TRBD1|-
TGTGCCATCACCATCGACAGGGGGCGAAGTGGCTACACCTTC
CAITIDRGRSGYTF
>TRBJ2-4|TRBV9|-|-
TGTGCCAGCAGCGCCCGCCTTCCTTCAATCCTAGCCAAAAACATTCAGTACTTC
CASSARLPSILAKNIQYF
>TRBJ2-3|TRBV7-3|TRBD2|-
TGTGCCAGCAGCTTATTAAGCGGGGCCTCAACAGATACGCAGTATTTT
CASSLLSGASTDTQYF
>TRBJ2-5|TRBV6-1|-|-
TGTGCCAGCAGAGGGAGAGAGACCCAGTACTTC
CASRGRETQYF
>TRBJ2-2|TRBV5-5|-|-
TGTGCCAGCAGCCGGAGCGGACAGCTTAACACCGGGGAGCTGTTTTTT
CASSRSGQLNTGELFF